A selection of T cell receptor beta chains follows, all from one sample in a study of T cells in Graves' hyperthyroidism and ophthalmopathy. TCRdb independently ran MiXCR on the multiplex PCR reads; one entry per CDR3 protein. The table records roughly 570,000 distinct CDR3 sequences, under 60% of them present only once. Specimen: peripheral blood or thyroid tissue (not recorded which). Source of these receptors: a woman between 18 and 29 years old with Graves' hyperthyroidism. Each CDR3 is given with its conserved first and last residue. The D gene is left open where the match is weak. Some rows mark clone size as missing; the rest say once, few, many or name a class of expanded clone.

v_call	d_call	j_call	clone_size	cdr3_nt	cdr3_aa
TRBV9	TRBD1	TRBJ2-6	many	TGTGCCAGCAGCGTAGTCGAGGGGGCGTACTTCTCTGGGGCCAACGTCCTGACTTTC	CASSVVEGAYFSGANVLTF
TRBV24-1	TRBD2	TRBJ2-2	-	TGTGCCACCAGGGGGACCGGGACTAGACGTTTT	CATRGTGTRRF
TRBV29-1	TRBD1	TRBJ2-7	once	TGCAGCGTTGCCATAAAGTGGGGAGACAGGGATAACGAGCAGTACTTC	CSVAIKWGDRDNEQYF
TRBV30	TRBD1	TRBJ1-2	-	TGTGCCTGGAGTGTATACGAGGGACAGGGGAATGGCTACACCTTC	CAWSVYEGQGNGYTF
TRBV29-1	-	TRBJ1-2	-	TGCAGCGTTGAAGATGGGGGGGGAGGCTACACCTTC	CSVEDGGGGYTF
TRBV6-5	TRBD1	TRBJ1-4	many	TGTGCCAGCAGGCCGAGAGGGACAGGGGATGGAAAACTGTTTTTT	CASRPRGTGDGKLFF
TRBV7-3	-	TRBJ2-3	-	TGTGCCAGCAGCCTCCAGACCGGGGGAAGACATACGCAGTATTTT	CASSLQTGGRHTQYF
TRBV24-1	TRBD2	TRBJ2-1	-	TGTGCCACCAGTGGACAAGAGGGAAGACTAGCGGGGTTATACAATGAGCAGTTCTTC	CATSGQEGRLAGLYNEQFF
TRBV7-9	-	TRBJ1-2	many	TGTGCCAGCAGCTTACCCAGGGTACCAACTCCTCCTCATGGCTACACCTTC	CASSLPRVPTPPHGYTF
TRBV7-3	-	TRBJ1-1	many	TGTGCCAGCAGTCCGGGGCCGGGTACTGAAGCTTTCTTT	CASSPGPGTEAFF
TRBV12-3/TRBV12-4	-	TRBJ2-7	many	TGTGCCAGCAGTCTCATCGGGGACGAGCAGTACTTC	CASSLIGDEQYF
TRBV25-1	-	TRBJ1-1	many	TGTGCCAGCAGTGGTCCTGAAGCTTTCTTT	CASSGPEAFF
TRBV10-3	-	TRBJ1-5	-	TGTGCCATCAGTGAGGGCGTCGGGGGGCGGGATCAGCCCCAGCATTTT	CAISEGVGGRDQPQHF